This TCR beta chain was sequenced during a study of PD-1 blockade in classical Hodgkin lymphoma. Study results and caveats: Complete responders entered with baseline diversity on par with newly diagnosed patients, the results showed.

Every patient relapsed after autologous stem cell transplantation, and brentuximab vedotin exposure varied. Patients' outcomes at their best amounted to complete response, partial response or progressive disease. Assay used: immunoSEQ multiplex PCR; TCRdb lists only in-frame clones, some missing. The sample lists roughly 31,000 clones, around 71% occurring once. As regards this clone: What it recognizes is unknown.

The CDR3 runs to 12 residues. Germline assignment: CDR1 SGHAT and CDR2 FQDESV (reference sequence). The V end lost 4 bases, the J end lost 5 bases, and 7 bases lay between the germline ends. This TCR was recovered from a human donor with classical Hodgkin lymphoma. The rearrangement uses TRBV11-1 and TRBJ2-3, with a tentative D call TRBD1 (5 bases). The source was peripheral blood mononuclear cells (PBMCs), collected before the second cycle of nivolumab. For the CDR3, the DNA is TGTGCCAGCAGCTCTGACAGAGATACGCAGTATTTT. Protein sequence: CASSSDRDTQYF. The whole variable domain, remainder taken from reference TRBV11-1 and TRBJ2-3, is EAEVAQSPRYKITEKSQAVAFWCDPISGHATLYWYRQILGQGPELLVQFQDESVVDDSQLPKDRFSAERLKGVDSTLKIQPAELGDSAMYLCASSSDRDTQYFGPGTRLTVL.